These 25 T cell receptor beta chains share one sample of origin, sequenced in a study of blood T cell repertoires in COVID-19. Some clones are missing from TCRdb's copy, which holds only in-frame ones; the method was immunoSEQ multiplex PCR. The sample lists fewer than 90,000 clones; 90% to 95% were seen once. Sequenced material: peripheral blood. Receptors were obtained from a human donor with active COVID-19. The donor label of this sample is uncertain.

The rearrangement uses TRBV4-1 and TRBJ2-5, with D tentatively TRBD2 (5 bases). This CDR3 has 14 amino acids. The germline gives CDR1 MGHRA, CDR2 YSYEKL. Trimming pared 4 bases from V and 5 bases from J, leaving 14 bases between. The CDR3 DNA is TGCGCCAGCAGCCCCAATGAAAGGAGGGAGACCCAGTACTTC. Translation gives CASSPNERRETQYF.

The CDR3 DNA sequence: TGCAGTGCTAGTCCCGGGACACTCGGGGAGCTGTTTTTT. It yields the protein CSASPGTLGELFF. The rearrangement links TRBV20-1 to TRBJ2-2; perhaps TRBD1 as D (6 bases). The V end was cut by 3 bases, the J end by 7 bases, with 12 bases between. The CDR3 sequence is 13 residues long. In germline, CDR1 is DFQATT, CDR2 SNEGSKA (reference sequence).

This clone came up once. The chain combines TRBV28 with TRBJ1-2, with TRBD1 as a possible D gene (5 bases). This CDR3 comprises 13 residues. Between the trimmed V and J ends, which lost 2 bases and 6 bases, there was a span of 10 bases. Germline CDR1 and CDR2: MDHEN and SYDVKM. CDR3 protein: CASSLQGIDGYTF. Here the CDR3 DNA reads TGTGCCAGCAGTTTACAGGGAATTGATGGCTACACCTTC.

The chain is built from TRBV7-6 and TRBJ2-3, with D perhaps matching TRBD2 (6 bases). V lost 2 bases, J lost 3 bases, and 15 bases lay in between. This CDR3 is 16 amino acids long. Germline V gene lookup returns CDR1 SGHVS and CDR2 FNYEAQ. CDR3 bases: TGTGCCAGCAGCTTATTTGGGAGCGGGCTAACAGATACGCAGTATTTT. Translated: CASSLFGSGLTDTQYF. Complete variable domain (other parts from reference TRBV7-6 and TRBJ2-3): GAGVSQSPRYKVTKRGQDVALRCDPISGHVSLYWYRQALGQGPEFLTYFNYEAQQDKSGLPNDRFSAERPEGSISTLTIQRTEQRDSAMYRCASSLFGSGLTDTQYFGPGTRLTVL.

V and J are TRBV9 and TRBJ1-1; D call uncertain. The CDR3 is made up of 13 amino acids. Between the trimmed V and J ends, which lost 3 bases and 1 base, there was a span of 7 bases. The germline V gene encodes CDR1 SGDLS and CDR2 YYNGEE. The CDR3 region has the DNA TGTGCCAGCAGCGCCCAGGCGAACACTGAAGCTTTCTTT. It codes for CASSAQANTEAFF.

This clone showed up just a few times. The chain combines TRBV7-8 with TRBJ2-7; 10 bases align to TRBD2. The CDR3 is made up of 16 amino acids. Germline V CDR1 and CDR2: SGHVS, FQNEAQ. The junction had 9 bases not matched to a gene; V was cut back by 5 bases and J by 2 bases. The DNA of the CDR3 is TGTGCCAGCAGCCGAGCCAGCGGGGGGGCGACCTACGAGCAGTACTTC. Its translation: CASSRASGGATYEQYF.

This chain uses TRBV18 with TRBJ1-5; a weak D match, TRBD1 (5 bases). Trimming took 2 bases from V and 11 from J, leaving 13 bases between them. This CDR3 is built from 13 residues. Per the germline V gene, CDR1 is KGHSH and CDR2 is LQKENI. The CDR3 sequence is CASSPNRQSTQHF. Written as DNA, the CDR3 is TGTGCCAGCTCACCAAACCGACAGAGTACCCAGCATTTT.

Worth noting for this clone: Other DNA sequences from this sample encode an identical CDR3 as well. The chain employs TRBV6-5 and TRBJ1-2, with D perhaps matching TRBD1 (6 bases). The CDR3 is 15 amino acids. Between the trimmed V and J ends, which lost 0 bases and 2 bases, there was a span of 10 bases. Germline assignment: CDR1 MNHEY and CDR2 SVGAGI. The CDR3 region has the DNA TGTGCCAGCAGTTACTCGGGGGCGGCCAACTATGGCTACACCTTC. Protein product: CASSYSGAANYGYTF.

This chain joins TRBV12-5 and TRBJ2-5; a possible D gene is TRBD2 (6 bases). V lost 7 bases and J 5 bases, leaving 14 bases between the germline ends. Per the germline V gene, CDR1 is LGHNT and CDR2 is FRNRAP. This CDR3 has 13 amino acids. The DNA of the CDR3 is TGTGCTAGTGCCCTGGGGGGTGGGGAGACCCAGTACTTC. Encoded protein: CASALGGGETQYF.

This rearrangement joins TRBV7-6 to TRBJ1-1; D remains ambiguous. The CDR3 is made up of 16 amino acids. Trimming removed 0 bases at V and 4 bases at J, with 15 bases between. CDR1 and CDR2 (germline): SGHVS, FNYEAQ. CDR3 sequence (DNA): TGTGCCAGCAGCTTAGCGCTGGGAGGGAGGATCACTGAAGCTTTCTTT. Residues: CASSLALGGRITEAFF. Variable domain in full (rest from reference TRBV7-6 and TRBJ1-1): GAGVSQSPRYKVTKRGQDVALRCDPISGHVSLYWYRQALGQGPEFLTYFNYEAQQDKSGLPNDRFSAERPEGSISTLTIQRTEQRDSAMYRCASSLALGGRITEAFFGQGTRLTVV.

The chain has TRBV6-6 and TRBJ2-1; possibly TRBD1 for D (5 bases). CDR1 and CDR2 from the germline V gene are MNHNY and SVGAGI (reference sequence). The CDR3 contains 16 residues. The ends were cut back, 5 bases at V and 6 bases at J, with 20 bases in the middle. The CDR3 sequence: CASSHPQGPTSNEQFF. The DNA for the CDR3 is TGTGCCAGCAGTCACCCCCAGGGTCCTACTTCCAATGAGCAGTTCTTC.

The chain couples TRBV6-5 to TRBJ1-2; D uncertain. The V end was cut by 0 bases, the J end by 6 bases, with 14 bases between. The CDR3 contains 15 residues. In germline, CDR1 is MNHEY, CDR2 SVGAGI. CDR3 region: CASSYSSGRVDGYTF. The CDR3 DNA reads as TGTGCCAGCAGTTACTCGAGCGGGAGGGTTGATGGCTACACCTTC.

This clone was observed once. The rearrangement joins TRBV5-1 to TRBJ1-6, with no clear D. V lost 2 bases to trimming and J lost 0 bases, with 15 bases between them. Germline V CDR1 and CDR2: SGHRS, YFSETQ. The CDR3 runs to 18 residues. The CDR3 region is CASSFSGLRSSYNSPLHF. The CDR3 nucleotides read TGCGCCAGCAGCTTCAGCGGACTCCGAAGCTCCTATAATTCACCCCTCCACTTT. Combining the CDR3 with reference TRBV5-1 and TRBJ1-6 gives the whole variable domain KAGVTQTPRYLIKTRGQQVTLSCSPISGHRSVSWYQQTPGQGLQFLFEYFSETQRNKGNFPGRFSGRQFSNSRSEMNVSTLELGDSALYLCASSFSGLRSSYNSPLHFGNGTRLTVT.

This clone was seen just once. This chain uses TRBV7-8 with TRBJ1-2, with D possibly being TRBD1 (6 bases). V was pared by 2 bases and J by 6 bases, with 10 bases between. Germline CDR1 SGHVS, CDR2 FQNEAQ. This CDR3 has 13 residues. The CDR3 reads CASSLTGPNGYTF. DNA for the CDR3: TGTGCCAGCAGCTTAACAGGGCCGAATGGCTACACCTTC. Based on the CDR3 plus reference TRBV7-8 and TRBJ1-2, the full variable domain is GAGVSQSPRYKVAKRGQDVALRCDPISGHVSLFWYQQALGQGPEFLTYFQNEAQLDKSGLPSDRFFAERPEGSVSTLKIQRTQQEDSAVYLCASSLTGPNGYTFGSGTRLTVV.

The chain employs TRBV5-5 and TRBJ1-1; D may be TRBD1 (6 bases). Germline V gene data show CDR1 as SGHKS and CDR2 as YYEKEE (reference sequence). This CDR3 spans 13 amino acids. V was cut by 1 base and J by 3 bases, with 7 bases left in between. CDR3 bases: TGTGCCAGCAGCTTGACAGGGTACACTGAAGCTTTCTTT. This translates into CASSLTGYTEAFF.

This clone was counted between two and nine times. The CDR3: CASSEANRYEQYF. DNA for the CDR3: TGTGCCAGCAGTGAAGCAAATAGATACGAGCAGTACTTC. V usage is TRBV2 and J usage is TRBJ2-7; D not certain. The CDR3 is made up of 13 amino acids. Germline assignment: CDR1 SNHLY and CDR2 FYNNEI. V was pared by 0 bases and J by 4 bases, with 7 bases between.

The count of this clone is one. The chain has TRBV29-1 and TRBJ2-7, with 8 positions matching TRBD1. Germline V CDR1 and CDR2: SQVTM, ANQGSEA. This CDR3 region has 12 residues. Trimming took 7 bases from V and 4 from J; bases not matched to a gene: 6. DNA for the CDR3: TGCAGCGCCGATACAGGGGGGTACGAGCAGTACTTC. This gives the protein CSADTGGYEQYF.

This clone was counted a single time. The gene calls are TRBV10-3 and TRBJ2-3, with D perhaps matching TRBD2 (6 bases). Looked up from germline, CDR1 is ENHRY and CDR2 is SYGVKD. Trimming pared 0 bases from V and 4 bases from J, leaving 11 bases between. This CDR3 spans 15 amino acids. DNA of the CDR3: TGTGCCATCAGTGAGTCTAGAGGAGGGGCAGATACGCAGTATTTT. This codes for CAISESRGGADTQYF.

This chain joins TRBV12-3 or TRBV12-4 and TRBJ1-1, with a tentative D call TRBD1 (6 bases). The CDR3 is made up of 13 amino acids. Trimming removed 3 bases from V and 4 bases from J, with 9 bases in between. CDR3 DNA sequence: TGTGCCAGCAGTTTCGGACAGATCACTGAAGCTTTCTTT. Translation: CASSFGQITEAFF.

This CDR3 is CASSLGGGWETQYF. In DNA form, the CDR3 reads TGTGCCAGCAGCTTAGGTGGCGGCTGGGAGACCCAGTACTTC. The chain joins TRBV7-9 to TRBJ2-5; D remains ambiguous. CDR3 size: 14 residues. V was pared by 1 base and J by 5 bases, with 11 bases between. Looked up from germline, CDR1 is SEHNR and CDR2 is FQNEAQ (reference sequence).

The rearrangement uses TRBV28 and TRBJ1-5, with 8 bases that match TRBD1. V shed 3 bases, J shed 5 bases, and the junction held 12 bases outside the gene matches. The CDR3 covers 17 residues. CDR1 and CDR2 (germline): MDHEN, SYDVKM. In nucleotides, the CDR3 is TGTGCCAGCAGTTTGGAGGCACAGGGGGTTGGCTATCAGCCCCAGCATTTT. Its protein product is CASSLEAQGVGYQPQHF.

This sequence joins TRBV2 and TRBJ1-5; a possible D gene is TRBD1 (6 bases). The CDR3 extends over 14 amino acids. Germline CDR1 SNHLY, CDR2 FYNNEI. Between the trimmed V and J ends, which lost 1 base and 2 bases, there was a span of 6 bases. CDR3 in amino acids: CASSEDRGNQPQHF. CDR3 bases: TGTGCCAGCAGTGAAGACAGGGGCAATCAGCCCCAGCATTTT.

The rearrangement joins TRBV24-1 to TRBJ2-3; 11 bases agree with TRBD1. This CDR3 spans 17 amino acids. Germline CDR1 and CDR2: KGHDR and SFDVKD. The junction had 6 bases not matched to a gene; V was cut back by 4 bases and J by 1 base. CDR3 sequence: CATSDRTGGAGTDTQYF. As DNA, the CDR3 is TGTGCCACCAGTGACAGGACAGGGGGCGCGGGCACAGATACGCAGTATTTT.

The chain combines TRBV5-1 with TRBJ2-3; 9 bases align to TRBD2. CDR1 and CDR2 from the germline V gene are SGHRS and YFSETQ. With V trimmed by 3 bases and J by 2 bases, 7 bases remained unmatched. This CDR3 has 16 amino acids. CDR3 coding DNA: TGCGCCAGCAGCTCAAGGCGGGGGGGAGACACAGATACGCAGTATTTT. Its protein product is CASSSRRGGDTDTQYF.

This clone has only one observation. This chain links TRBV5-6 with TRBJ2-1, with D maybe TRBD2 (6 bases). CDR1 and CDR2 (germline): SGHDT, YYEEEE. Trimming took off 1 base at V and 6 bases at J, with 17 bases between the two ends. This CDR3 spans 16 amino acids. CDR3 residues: CASSLLSGRLSNEQFF. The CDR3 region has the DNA TGTGCCAGCAGCTTGCTAAGCGGGCGACTGTCCAATGAGCAGTTCTTC. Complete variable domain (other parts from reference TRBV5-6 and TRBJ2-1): DAGVTQSPTHLIKTRGQQVTLRCSPKSGHDTVSWYQQALGQGPQFIFQYYEEEERQRGNFPDRFSGHQFPNYSSELNVNALLLGDSALYLCASSLLSGRLSNEQFFGPGTRLTVL.